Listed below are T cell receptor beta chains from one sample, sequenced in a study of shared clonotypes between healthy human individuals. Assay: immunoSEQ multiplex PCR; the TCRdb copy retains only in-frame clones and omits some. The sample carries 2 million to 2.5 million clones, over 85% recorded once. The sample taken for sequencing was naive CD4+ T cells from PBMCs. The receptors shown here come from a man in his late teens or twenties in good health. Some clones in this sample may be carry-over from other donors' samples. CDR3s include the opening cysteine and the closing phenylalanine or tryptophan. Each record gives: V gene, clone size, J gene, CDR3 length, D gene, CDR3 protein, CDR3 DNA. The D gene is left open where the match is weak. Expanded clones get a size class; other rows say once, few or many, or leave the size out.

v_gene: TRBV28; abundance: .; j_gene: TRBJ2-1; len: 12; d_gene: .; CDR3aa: CASSLQGNEQFF; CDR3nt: TGTGCCAGCAGTTTACAAGGGAATGAGCAGTTCTTC
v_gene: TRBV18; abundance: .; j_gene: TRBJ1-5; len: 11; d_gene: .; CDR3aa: CASSRGGPQHF; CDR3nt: TGTGCCAGCTCCCGTGGGGGGCCCCAGCATTTT
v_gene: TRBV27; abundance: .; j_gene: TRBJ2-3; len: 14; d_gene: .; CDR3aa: CASSSYGTGDTRYF; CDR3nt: TGTGCCAGCAGTTCCTACGGGACGGGAGATACGCGGTATTTT
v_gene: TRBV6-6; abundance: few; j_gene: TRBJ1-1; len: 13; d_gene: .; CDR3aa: CASSYNLNTEAFF; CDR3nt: TGTGCCAGCAGTTACAACCTGAACACTGAAGCTTTCTTT
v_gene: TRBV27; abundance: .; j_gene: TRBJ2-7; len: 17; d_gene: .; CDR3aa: CASSLTFPSMSSYEQYF; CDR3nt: TGTGCCAGCAGTTTAACTTTCCCTAGCATGAGCTCCTACGAGCAGTACTTC
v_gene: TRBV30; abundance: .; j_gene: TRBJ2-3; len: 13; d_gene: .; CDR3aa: CAWSGAIRDTQYF; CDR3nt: TGTGCCTGGAGTGGAGCCATAAGAGATACGCAGTATTTT
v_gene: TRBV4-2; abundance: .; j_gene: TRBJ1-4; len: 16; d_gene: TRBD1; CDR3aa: CASSQDRGQGFEKLFF; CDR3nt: TGTGCCAGCAGCCAAGATCGGGGACAGGGTTTTGAAAAACTGTTTTTT
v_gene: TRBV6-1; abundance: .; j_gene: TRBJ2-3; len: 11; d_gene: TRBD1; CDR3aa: CATYRGDTQYF; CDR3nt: TGTGCCACCTACAGGGGAGATACGCAGTATTTT
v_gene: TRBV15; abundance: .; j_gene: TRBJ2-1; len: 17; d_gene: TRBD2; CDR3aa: CATSPSGRRGGQGEQFF; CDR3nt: TGTGCCACCAGCCCTAGCGGGAGGAGAGGTGGACAGGGTGAGCAGTTCTTC
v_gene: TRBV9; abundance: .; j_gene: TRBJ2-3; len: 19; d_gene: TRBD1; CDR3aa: CASSAALPLGTGDLDTQYF; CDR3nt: TGTGCCAGCAGCGCAGCCCTCCCCCTAGGGACAGGGGATCTAGATACGCAGTATTTT
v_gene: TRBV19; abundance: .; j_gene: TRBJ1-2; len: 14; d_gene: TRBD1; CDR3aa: CASSRTGNEYGYTF; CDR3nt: TGTGCCAGTAGCCGGACAGGGAATGAGTATGGCTACACCTTC
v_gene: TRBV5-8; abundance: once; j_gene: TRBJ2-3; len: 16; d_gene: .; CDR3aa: CASSPGQPTLPDTQYF; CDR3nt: TGTGCCAGCAGCCCAGGGCAGCCCACACTCCCAGATACGCAGTATTTT
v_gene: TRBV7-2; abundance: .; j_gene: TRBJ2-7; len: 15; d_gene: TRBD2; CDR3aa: CASSRSGSESYEQYF; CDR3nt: TGTGCCAGCAGCCGTAGCGGGAGTGAGTCCTACGAGCAGTACTTC
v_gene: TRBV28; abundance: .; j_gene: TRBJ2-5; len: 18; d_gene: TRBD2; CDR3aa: CASSSRSGRAEGRETQYF; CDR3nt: TGTGCCAGCAGTTCCCGTAGCGGGAGGGCCGAGGGGAGAGAGACCCAGTACTTC
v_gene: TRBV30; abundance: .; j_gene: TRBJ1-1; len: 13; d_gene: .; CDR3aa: CAWSVHLNTEAFF; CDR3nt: TGTGCCTGGAGTGTACATCTGAACACTGAAGCTTTCTTT
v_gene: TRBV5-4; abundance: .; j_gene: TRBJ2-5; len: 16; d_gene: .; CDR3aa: CASSFSSQASRETQYF; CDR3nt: TGTGCCAGCAGCTTCAGTAGCCAGGCATCCCGAGAGACCCAGTACTTC
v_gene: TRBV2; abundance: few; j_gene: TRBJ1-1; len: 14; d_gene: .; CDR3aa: CASSVRESNTEAFF; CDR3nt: TGTGCCAGCAGTGTCAGGGAGAGCAACACTGAAGCTTTCTTT
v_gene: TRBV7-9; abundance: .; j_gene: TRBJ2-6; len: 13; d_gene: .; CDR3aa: CASSLFGANVLTF; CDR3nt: TGTGCCAGCAGCCTCTTCGGGGCCAACGTCCTGACTTTC
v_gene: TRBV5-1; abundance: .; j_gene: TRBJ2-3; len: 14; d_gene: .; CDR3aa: CASAASLSTDTQYF; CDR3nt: TGCGCCAGCGCGGCCAGCCTTAGCACAGATACGCAGTATTTT
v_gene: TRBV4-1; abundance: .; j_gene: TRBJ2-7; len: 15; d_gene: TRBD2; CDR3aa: CASSQETVPSGEQYF; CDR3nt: TGCGCCAGCAGCCAAGAAACTGTCCCTAGCGGCGAGCAGTACTTC
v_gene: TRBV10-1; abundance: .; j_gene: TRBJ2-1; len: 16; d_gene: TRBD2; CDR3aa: CASSESRGRALNEQFF; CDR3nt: TGCGCCAGCAGTGAGTCCCGCGGGAGGGCCCTTAATGAGCAGTTCTTC
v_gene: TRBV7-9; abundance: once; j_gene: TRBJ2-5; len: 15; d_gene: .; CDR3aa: CASSLEPGPQETQYF; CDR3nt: TGTGCCAGCAGCTTAGAGCCAGGGCCTCAAGAGACCCAGTACTTC
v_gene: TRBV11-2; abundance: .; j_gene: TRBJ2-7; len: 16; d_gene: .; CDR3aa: CASSRRAQGKGYEQYF; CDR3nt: TGTGCCAGCAGCCGGCGGGCCCAGGGCAAAGGCTACGAGCAGTACTTC
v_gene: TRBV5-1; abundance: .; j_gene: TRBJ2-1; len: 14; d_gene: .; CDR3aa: CASRWAGNYNEQFF; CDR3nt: TGCGCCAGCAGATGGGCGGGGAACTACAATGAGCAGTTCTTC
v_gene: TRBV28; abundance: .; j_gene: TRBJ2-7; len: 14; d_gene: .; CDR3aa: CASSLWPTAYEQYF; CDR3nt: TGTGCCAGCAGTTTATGGCCGACAGCCTACGAGCAGTACTTC
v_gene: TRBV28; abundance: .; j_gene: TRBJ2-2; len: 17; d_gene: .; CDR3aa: CASSLAGRASDTGELFF; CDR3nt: TGTGCCAGCAGTTTAGCCGGTAGAGCCAGCGACACCGGGGAGCTGTTTTTT
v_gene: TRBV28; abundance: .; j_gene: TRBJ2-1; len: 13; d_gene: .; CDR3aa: CASSFVRVGGQFF; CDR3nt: TGTGCCAGCAGTTTTGTCAGGGTCGGGGGGCAGTTCTTC
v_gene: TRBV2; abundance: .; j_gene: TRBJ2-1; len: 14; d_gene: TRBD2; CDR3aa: CASVWTSGRREQFF; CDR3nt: TGTGCCAGCGTTTGGACTAGCGGGAGGAGGGAGCAGTTCTTC
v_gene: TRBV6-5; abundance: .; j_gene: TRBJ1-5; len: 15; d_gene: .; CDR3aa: CASSPLWDSNQPQHF; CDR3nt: TGTGCCAGCAGTCCCCTATGGGATAGCAATCAGCCCCAGCATTTT
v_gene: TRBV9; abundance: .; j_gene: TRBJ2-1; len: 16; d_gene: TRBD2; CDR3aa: CASRRGAGGTYNEQFF; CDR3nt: TGTGCCAGCAGAAGAGGAGCGGGAGGGACCTACAATGAGCAGTTCTTC
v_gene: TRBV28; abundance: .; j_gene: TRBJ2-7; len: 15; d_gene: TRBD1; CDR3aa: CASSPGGQGAYEQYF; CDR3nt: TGTGCCAGCAGTCCTGGGGGACAGGGGGCTTACGAGCAGTACTTC
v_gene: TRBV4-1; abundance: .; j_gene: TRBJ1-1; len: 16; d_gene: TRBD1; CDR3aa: CASSQAGTGLNTEAFF; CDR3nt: TGCGCCAGCAGCCAGGCCGGGACAGGGTTGAACACTGAAGCTTTCTTT
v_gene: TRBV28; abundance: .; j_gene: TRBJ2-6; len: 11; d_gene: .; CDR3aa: CASSRANVLTF; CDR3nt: TGTGCCAGCAGTCGGGCCAACGTCCTGACTTTC
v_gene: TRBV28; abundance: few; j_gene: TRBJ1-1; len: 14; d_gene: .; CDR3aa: CASSPDSLNTEAFF; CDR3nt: TGTGCCAGCAGCCCGGACAGCTTGAACACTGAAGCTTTCTTT
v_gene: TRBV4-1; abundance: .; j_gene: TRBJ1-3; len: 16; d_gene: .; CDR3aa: CASSQVPLDSGNTIYF; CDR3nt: TGCGCCAGCAGCCAAGTTCCCTTAGATTCCGGAAACACCATATATTTT
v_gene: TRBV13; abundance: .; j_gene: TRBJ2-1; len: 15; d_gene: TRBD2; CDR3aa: CASSPTSGSTNEQFF; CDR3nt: TGTGCCAGCAGCCCGACTAGCGGGAGTACCAATGAGCAGTTCTTC
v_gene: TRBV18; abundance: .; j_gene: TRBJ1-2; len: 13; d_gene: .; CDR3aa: CASSPPSAPSGTF; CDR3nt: TGTGCCAGCTCACCACCGAGCGCCCCATCTGGCACCTTC
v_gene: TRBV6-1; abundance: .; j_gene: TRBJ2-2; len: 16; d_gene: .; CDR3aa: CASSELRSGATGELFF; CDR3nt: TGTGCCAGCAGTGAACTCCGGTCCGGGGCCACCGGGGAGCTGTTTTTT
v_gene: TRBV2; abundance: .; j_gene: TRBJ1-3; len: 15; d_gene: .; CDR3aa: CASSEDGAARGTIYF; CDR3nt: TGTGCCAGCAGTGAAGACGGGGCTGCCCGAGGCACCATATATTTT
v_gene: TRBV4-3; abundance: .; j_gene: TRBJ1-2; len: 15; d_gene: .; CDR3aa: CASSQDIQRKYGYTF; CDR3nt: TGCGCCAGCAGCCAAGATATCCAGCGAAAATATGGCTACACCTTC
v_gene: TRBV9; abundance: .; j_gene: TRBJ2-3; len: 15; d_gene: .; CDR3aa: CASSVVSRGTDTQYF; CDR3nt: TGTGCCAGCAGCGTAGTTAGTCGCGGCACAGATACGCAGTATTTT
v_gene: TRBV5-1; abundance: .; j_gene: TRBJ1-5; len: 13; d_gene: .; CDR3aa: CASSLEGYQPQHF; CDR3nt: TGCGCCAGCAGCTTAGAAGGTTACCAGCCCCAGCATTTT
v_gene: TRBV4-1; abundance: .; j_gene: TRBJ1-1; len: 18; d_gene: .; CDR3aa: CASSHQKEGEGVGTEAFF; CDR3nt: TGCGCCAGCAGCCATCAGAAGGAGGGGGAGGGGGTTGGCACTGAAGCTTTCTTT
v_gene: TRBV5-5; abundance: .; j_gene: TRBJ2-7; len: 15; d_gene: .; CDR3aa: CASSFQIGGSYEQYF; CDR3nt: TGTGCCAGCAGCTTCCAAATAGGGGGGTCCTACGAGCAGTACTTC
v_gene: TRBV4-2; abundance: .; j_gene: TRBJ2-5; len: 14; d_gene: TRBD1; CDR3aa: CASSRGTAQETQYF; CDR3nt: TGTGCCAGCAGCAGGGGGACAGCACAAGAGACCCAGTACTTC
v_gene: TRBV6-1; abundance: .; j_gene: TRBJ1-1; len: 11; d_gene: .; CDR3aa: CASSLGYEAFF; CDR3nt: TGTGCCAGCAGCCTGGGATATGAAGCTTTCTTT